This T cell receptor beta chain stems from a study of shared clonotypes between healthy human individuals (TCRdb year 2020). General notes on the study: Three men and a couple of women, aged 18 to 49 years, made up the cohort. For each donor, three plates each were used for CD4 naive and CD4 memory, two plates were used for CD8 naive, and one plate was used for CD8 memory. The study deeply sequenced blood TCR repertoires of five healthy adults to estimate repertoire size and the extent of clonotype sharing between individuals. To increase sequencing depth and limit assay-specific biases, TCR repertoire library preparation and sequencing were carried out by different laboratories using diverse techniques. Each donor's leukapheresis produced roughly between about 0.85 and 10 billion PBMCs.

The CDR3 holds 12 amino acids from the cysteine to the phenylalanine. The only DNA kept is the CDR3, 36 bases in frame from the first base. CDR1 and CDR2, per the germline V gene (reference sequence), are MNHNY and SVGAGI. The junction carries 9 bases between V and J, which are trimmed by 6 bases and 6 bases respectively. Using the deep immunoSEQ assay, TCR CDR3 regions were amplified from genomic DNA by multiplex PCR. Extracted genomic DNA from each cell subset was spread evenly across all wells of several immunoSEQ 96-well plates, with each plate serving as a replicate. For sorted subsets, 200 to 250 ng of genomic DNA, equivalent to around 31,000 T cell genomes, went into each replicate PCR. Purified libraries were quantified with a Qubit 3.0 fluorometer, sized on a Bioanalyzer 2100, and re-quantified with the KAPA Library Quantification kit. Every immunoSEQ 96-well plate was sequenced on a dedicated single-read 150-cycle Illumina NextSeq 550 flow cell. Per the source publication's procedure: Because the immunoSEQ output included only junctional sequences and no quality scores, the filtering could not be the same as the filtering used for full-length reads. Sequences were annotated with PyIR, a Python wrapper for IgBLAST v1.9, and V/J genes and CDR3 were assigned using IMGT germline references. Reads were removed for weak V/J assignments (E-value above 1e-6), missing CDR3, stop codons, out-of-frame junctions, or ambiguous translated residues. V3J clonotypes were defined as sequences sharing the same inferred V gene, J gene, and CDR3 amino acid sequence. The percentage overlap between two repertoires was calculated by dividing the number of shared unique clonotypes by the size of the smaller repertoire. Repertoire richness was assessed with RTK rarefaction, the Chao1 estimator, and Recon v2.1 estimates of unobserved clonotypes. For all TCRbeta clonotypes obtained by the gDNA method from several donors, generation probabilities were computed with OLGA. TCRdb took this table from immuneACCESS and kept in-frame rearrangements with V and J called. Such tables lack part of the clones; where checked against another copy, unresolved V genes explain under half of the gap, and the rest is unexplained. V, J and clone size reflect that table, while D and trimming were determined from the DNA. The sample table shows about 990,000 clones, and around three quarters are seen once. 0.6% to 0.7% of the sample is held by the ten biggest clonotypes.

Donors were healthy HIV-negative adults with no recently reported acute infections or vaccinations. All donors were Caucasian adults living in Nashville, Tennessee, USA. CD4+ T cells were enriched by magnetic negative selection; naive cells were then positively selected on CD45RA, and the negative fraction formed the memory subset. Blood was collected by leukapheresis, and PBMCs were isolated by Ficoll-Histopaque density gradient centrifugation and then cryopreserved in liquid nitrogen vapor phase. Analytical flow cytometry was used to check the purity and quantity of each magnetically sorted T cell population. Genomic DNA was isolated from each sorted fraction and quantified by UV absorbance on a Nanodrop 2000c. Study-wide conclusions, independent of this receptor: Because the study included only a small number of donors, the genetic and exposure-history diversity represented was limited. Naive subsets generally had larger estimated clonotype richness than memory subsets. Sampling was restricted to blood, and TCR repertoires in tissues likely differ from the TCR repertoires found in blood. Clonotypes shared by all four sorted-subset donors showed higher generation probabilities than non-shared clonotypes. When a handful of donors were compared, the shared fraction of clonotypes was 5% to 6.5% for naive CD4, 3.5% to 4% for naive CD8, about 2.4% for memory CD4, and 0.4% for memory CD8. Rarefaction of sorted-subset datasets indicated incomplete sequencing despite the large sequencing depth. Pairwise subsampling led to the expectation that sequencing depth would affect the degree of clonotype sharing among donors.

This clone is a singleton in its sample. The target of this receptor is not known. Nothing much larger sits one base from this clone, and base qualities are not available. The sequence derives from a man in his late teens or twenties in good health. Some clones in this sample may be carry-over from other donors' samples. The chain uses TRBV6-6 and TRBJ2-1, with TRBD2 as a weak D call on 5 bases. The sequencing input was memory CD4+ T cells from PBMCs. Per the publication, the cell subset or site label means: CD45RA-negative fraction. The nucleotide sequence reads as follows: TGTGCCAGCAGCCCCGGGATCAATGAGCAGTTCTTC. Its protein reads: CASSPGINEQFF.